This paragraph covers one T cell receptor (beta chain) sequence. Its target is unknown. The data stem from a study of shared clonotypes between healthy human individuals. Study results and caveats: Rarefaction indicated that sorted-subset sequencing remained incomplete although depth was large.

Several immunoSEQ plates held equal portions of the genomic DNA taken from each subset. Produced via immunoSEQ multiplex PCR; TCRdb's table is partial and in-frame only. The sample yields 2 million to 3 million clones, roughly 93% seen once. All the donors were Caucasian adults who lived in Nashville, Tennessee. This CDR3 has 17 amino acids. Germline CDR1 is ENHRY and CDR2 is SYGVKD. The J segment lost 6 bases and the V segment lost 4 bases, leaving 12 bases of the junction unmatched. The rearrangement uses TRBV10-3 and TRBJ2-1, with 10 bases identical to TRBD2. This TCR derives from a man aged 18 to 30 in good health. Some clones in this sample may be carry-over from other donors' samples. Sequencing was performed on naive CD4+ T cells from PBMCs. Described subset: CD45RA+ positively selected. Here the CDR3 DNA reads TGTGCCATCAGTGTAGGGTCCGGACTAGCGGAGTCCAATGAGCAGTTCTTC. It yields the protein CAISVGSGLAESNEQFF.